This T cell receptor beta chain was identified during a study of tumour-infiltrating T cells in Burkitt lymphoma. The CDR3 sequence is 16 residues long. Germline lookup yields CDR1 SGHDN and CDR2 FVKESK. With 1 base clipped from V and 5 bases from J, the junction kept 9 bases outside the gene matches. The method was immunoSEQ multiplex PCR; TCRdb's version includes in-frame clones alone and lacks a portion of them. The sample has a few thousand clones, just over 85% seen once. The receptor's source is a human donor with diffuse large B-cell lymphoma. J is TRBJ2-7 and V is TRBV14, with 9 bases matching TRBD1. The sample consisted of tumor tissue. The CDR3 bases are TGTGCCAGCAGCCAAGGTTGGGGGACAGGGTCCCACGAGCAGTACTTC. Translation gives CASSQGWGTGSHEQYF.